This T cell receptor beta chain was sequenced during a study of blood T cell repertoires in COVID-19. Overall study context: Spain, Italy and the United States supplied samples that represented acute and convalescent COVID-19. From T cells, B-cell-depleted T cells, or PBMCs came the material, which was cDNA or gDNA.

Original data processing: Amplification from reference gene primers served as the basis for estimated nucleated cell counts. TCRdb's copy holds only in-frame clones and misses some; the assay was immunoSEQ multiplex PCR. The D gene and trimming were derived from the DNA, and the V and J assignments and clone size from that table. The sample has about 490,000 clones; around 85% are singletons. V shed 1 base and J shed 3 bases, with 13 bases lying between them. Germline CDR1 and CDR2: SGDLS and YYNGEE. The CDR3 has 15 residues. Sample: peripheral blood. The chain couples TRBV9 to TRBJ1-1, with no clear D. This TCR was recovered from a human donor in a cohort sampled during active COVID-19. This chain's CDR3 is CASSVNPELYTEAFF. CDR3 nucleotide sequence: TGTGCCAGCAGCGTAAACCCGGAGTTGTACACTGAAGCTTTCTTT.